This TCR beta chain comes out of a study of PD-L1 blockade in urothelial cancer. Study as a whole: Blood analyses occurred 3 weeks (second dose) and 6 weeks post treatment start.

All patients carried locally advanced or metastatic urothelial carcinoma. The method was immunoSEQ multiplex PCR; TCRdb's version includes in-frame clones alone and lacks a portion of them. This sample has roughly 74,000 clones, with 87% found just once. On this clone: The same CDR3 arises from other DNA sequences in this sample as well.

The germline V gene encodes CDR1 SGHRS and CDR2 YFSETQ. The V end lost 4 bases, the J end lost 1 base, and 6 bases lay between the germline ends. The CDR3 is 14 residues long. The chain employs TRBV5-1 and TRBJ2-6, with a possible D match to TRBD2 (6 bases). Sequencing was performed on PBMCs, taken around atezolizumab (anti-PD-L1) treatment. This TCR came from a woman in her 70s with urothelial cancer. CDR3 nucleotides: TGCGCCAGCAGCGGGGGGTCTGGGGCCAACGTCCTGACTTTC. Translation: CASSGGSGANVLTF.